This record looks at one T cell receptor beta chain sequence and its context. Followed longitudinally, the Seattle patients had been enrolled during active infection. These data are taken from a study of blood T cell repertoires in COVID-19. Turning to the study itself: The origin of the acute and convalescent COVID-19 samples was the United States, Italy and Spain. PBMCs, B-cell-depleted T cells, or T cells were the source of the cDNA or gDNA that made up the material.

Germline-derived CDR1 and CDR2 are SGHNT and YENEEA. This CDR3 has 14 residues. The trim removed 5 bases at V and 6 bases at J, leaving 5 bases unmatched. Authors' methods: Scientists estimated how many nucleated cells there were by amplifying reference gene primers. Data came from immunoSEQ multiplex PCR; TCRdb stores just in-frame clones and leaves some out. V, J and clone size are taken as reported in that table, and D and trimming were inferred from the DNA itself. Here the sample spans 150,000 to 200,000 clones, approximately 84% being singletons. The chain couples TRBV11-3 to TRBJ2-7, with 12 nucleotides matching TRBD2. The source of this sequence is a woman at least 80 years old with COVID-19, enrolled during active disease. Material: peripheral blood. The CDR3 DNA sequence: TGTGCCAGCAGCCGACTAGCGGGAGAGGGCGAGCAGTACTTC. Translating it yields CASSRLAGEGEQYF.